The entry below describes one TCR beta chain. What it recognizes is unknown. A single record per CDR3 protein comes from TCRdb applying MiXCR to the RACE reads. The data hold fewer than 350,000 distinct CDR3 sequences, with roughly 7.4% observed a single time. The J segment lost 3 bases and the V segment lost 5 bases, leaving 10 bases of the junction unmatched. This CDR3 contains 15 residues. The V gene's germline CDR1 is SGDLS and CDR2 YYNGEE. The data are from a study of human T cells and chemical hapten exposure. Across the whole study: Patients additionally received therapeutic doses of diphenylcyclopropenone on the scalp once a week, and this continued throughout the approximately 26-week study.

Time point indicated: pre-sensitization, week 0. Treatment reported: therapeutic diphenylcyclopropenone sensitization with weekly scalp DPC. Study-wide results and limits: With alopecia, donors may have immune responses unlike healthy people's.

The TCR originated in a man between 18 and 29 years old with alopecia areata. Some clones in this sample may be carry-over from other donors' samples. The gene calls are TRBV9 and TRBJ1-1, with 7 nucleotides matching TRBD1. The sequenced sample was whole blood, obtained in connection with sensitization to the hapten diphenylcyclopropenone (DPC). CDR3 sequence (DNA): TGTGCCAGCAGAAAATCAGGGGGTCTGTACACTGAAGCTTTCTTT. This gives the protein CASRKSGGLYTEAFF.